This T cell receptor beta chain is drawn from a study of blood T cells in healthy people across ages. The CDR3 is 15 residues long. Germline V gene lookup returns CDR1 LNHNV and CDR2 YYDKDF (reference sequence). The V and J ends lost 1 base and 5 bases, in that order; junction bases with no gene match: 7. Study-wide results and caveats: The study found TCR beta diversity correlated strongly with naive T cell percentage.

Combining a sample-barcoded 5' primer with a J-beta primer mix, a second PCR ran for about 6 to 12 cycles. Per sample, CDR3-containing paired-end reads numbered at least 3 million. TCRdb re-derived calls from the 5' RACE reads in MiXCR, one entry per CDR3 protein. In the table there are hundreds of thousands of distinct CDR3 sequences, approximately 31% of which are singletons. This clonotype was seen repeatedly, ten times or more. Antigen unknown. This chain connects TRBV15 to TRBJ2-7, with 8 bases matching TRBD1. The sample was blood. The source is a woman aged 80 or over in good health. The CDR3 loop is CATSRGQGTSHEQYF. The CDR3 DNA reads as TGTGCCACCAGCAGAGGACAGGGGACTTCACACGAGCAGTACTTC.